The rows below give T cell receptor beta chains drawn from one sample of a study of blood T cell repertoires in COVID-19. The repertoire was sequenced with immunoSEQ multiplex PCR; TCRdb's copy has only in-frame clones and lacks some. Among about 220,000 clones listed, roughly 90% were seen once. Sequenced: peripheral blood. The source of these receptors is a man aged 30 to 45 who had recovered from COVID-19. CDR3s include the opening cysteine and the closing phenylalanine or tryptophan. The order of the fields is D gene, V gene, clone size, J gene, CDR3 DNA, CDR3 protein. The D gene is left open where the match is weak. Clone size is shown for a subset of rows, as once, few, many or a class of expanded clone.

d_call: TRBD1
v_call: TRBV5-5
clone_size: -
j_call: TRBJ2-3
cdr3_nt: TGTGCCAGCAGTCCGGGACAGAGCACAGATACGCAGTATTTT
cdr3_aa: CASSPGQSTDTQYF

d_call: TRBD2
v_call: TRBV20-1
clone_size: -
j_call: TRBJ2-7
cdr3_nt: TGCAGTGCTAGTATAGCGGGGAGCTCCTACGAGCAGTACTTC
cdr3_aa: CSASIAGSSYEQYF

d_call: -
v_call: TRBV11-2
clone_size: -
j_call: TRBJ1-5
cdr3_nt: TGTGCCAGCAGCTTAGGCGGGATTAATCAGCCCCAGCATTTT
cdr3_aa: CASSLGGINQPQHF

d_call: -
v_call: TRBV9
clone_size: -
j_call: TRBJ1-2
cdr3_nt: TGTGCCAGCAGAAAGGGGCGAGGCTACGCCTTC
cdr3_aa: CASRKGRGYAF

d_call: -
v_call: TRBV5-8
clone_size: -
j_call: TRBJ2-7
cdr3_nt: TGTGCCAGCAGCTTCGCCCAGAACGTATACGAGCAGTACTTC
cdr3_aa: CASSFAQNVYEQYF

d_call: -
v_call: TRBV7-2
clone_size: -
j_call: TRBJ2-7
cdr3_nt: TGTGCCAGCAGCCCCCTAGGGGGGCAGTACTTC
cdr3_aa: CASSPLGGQYF

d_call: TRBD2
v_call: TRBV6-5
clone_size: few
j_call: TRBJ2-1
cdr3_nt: TGTGCCAGCAGTCGGACTAGCGGGGACTACAATGAGCAGTTCTTC
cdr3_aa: CASSRTSGDYNEQFF

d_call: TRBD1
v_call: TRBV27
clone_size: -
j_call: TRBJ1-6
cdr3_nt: TGTGCCAGCAGTGCCGACAGGGTGGGTAATTCACCCCTCCACTTT
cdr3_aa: CASSADRVGNSPLHF

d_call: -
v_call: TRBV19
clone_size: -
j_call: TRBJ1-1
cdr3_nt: TGTGCCAGTAGTATAGAGTTAGACACTGAAGCTTTCTTT
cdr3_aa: CASSIELDTEAFF

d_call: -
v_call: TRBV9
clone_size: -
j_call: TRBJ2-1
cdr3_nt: TGTGCCAGCGGGGGGAGTTCCTACAATGAGCAGTTCTTC
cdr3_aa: CASGGSSYNEQFF

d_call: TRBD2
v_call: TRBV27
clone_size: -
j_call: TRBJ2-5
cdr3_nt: TGTGCCAGCAGTTTATTGTTAGCGGGGGGGCCTGAGACCCAGTACTTC
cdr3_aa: CASSLLLAGGPETQYF

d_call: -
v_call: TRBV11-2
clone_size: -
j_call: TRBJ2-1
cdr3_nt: TGTGCCAGCAGCCCCCGTAACGAGGGCTTTAACAATGAGCAGTTCTTC
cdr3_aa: CASSPRNEGFNNEQFF

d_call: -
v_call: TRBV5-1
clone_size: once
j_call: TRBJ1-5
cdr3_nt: TGCGCCAGCAGCCCTCTGGCGGACTTACCCAATCAGCCCCAGCATTTT
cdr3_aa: CASSPLADLPNQPQHF

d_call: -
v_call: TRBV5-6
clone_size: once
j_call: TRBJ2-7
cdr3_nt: TGTGCCAGCAGCTCGCCCTGGGACACGACTTGGGAGCAGTACTTC
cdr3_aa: CASSSPWDTTWEQYF

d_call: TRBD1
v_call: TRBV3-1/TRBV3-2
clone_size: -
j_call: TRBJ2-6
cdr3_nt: TGTGCCAGCAGCCTCGGGACAGGAACTTATGGGGCCAACGTCCTGACTTTC
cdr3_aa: CASSLGTGTYGANVLTF

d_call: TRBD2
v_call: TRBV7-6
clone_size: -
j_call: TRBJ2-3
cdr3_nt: TGTGCCAGCAGCTTGGCTAGCGGGGGTTTCACAGATACGCAGTATTTT
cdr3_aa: CASSLASGGFTDTQYF

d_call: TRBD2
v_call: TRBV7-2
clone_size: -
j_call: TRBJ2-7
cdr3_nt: TGTGCCAGCAGACTCAGAGCGGGGGCCTACGAGCAGTACTTC
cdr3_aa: CASRLRAGAYEQYF

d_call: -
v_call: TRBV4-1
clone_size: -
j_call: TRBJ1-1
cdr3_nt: TGCGCCAGCAGCCAAGTTGCCGACTCGACTGAAGCTTTCTTT
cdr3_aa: CASSQVADSTEAFF

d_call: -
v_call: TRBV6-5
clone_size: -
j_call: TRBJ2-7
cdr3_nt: TGTGCCAGCAGTTACGCCGACAAGTACGAGCAGTACTTC
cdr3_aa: CASSYADKYEQYF

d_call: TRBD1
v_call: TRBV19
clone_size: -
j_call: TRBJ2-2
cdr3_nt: TGTGCCAGTAGTCGACAGGGGTATAATCTCGTTCAATTTTTAGGGGAGCTGTTTTTT
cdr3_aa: CASSRQGYNLVQFLGELFF

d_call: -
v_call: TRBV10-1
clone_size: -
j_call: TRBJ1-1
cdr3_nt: TGCGCCAGCAGTGTCGGAGGGGCGGATACTGAAGCTTTCTTT
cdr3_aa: CASSVGGADTEAFF

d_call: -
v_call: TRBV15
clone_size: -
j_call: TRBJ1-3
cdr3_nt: TGTGCCACCAGCAGAGCTTGGGACAACTCTGGAAACACCATATATTTT
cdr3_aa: CATSRAWDNSGNTIYF

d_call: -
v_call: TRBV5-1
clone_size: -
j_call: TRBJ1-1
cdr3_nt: TGCGCCAGCAGCTTGGCGGGGGTTAGAGTAGCTGAAGCTTTCTTT
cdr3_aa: CASSLAGVRVAEAFF

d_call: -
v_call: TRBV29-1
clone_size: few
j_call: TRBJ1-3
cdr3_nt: TGCAGCGTGGGTACAGGGTGGGGAAACACCATATATTTT
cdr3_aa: CSVGTGWGNTIYF

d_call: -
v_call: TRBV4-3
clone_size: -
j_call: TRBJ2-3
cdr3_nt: TGCGCCAGCAGCCAAGATATGAGGACTGGCACAGATACGCAGTATTTT
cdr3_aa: CASSQDMRTGTDTQYF

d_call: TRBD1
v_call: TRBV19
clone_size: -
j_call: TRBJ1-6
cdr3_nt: TGTGCCACTAGGACAGGGGCGTGGGCGACACCCCTCCACTTT
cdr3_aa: CATRTGAWATPLHF

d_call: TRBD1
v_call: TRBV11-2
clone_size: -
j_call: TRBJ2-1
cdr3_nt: TGTGCCAGCAGCGCTAGTGGGACAGTTGATGAGCAGTTCTTC
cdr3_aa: CASSASGTVDEQFF

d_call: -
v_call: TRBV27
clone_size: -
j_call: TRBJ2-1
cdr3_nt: TGTGCCAGCAGCTCAGGGCAGGGCTACAATGAGCAGTTCTTC
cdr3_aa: CASSSGQGYNEQFF

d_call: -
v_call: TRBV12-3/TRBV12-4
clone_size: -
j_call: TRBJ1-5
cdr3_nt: TGTGCCAGCAGTTTAATGGACTGGCGGCCCCAGCATTTT
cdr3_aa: CASSLMDWRPQHF

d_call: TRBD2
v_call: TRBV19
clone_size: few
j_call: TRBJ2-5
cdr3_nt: TGTGCCAGTAGTATAGATGGACTAGCGGGGGGGCCTGGAGAGACCCAGTACTTC
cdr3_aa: CASSIDGLAGGPGETQYF

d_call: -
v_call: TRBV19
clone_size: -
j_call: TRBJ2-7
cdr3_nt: TGTGCCAGTAGTATAGTGGGGGGGCGCGGCGGCGAGCAGTACTTC
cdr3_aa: CASSIVGGRGGEQYF

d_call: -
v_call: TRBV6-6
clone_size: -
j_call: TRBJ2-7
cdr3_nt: TGTGCCAGCAGTTACGATCGGACAGAGGGAGAGCAGTACTTC
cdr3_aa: CASSYDRTEGEQYF

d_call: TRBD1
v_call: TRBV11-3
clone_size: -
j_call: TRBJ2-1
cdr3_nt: TGTGCCAGCAGCTTAGCTCCAACAGGGGGCTCCTACAATGAGCAGTTCTTC
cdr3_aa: CASSLAPTGGSYNEQFF

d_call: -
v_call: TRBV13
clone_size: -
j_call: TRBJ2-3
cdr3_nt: TGTGCCAGCAGCGGCGTGGAGGGGGCTTTCACAGATACGCAGTATTTT
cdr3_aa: CASSGVEGAFTDTQYF

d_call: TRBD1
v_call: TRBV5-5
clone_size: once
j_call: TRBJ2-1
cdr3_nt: TGTGCCAGCAGGGTTACGCCCGGGACAGGGGTTCACAATGAGCAGTTCTTC
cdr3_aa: CASRVTPGTGVHNEQFF

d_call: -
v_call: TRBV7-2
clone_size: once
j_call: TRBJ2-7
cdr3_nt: TGTGCCAGCAGCCCCTCGACAGTGTACGAGCAGTACTTC
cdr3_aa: CASSPSTVYEQYF

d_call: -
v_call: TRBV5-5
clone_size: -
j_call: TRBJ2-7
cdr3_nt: TGTGCCAGCAGCACTCTCGGACAGAGCTCCTACGAGCAGTACTTC
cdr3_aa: CASSTLGQSSYEQYF

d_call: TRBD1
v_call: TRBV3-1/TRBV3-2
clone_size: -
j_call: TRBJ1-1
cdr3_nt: TGTGCCAGCAGCCGCGGGACAGCCCATCATGAAGCTTTCTTT
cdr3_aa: CASSRGTAHHEAFF

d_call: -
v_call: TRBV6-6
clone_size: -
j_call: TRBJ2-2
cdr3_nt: TGTGCCAGCAGTTACTCGATTGCGGGGTATTCCGGGGAGCTGTTTTTT
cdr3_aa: CASSYSIAGYSGELFF

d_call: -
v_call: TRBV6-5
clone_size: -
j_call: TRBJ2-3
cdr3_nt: TGTGCCATTCGATCGATCCCCTCAAGTAGTACGCAGTATTTT
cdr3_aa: CAIRSIPSSSTQYF

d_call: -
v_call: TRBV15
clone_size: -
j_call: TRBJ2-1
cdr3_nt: TGTGCCACCAGCAGAGCCTACAAGTCAGGGCGAAGGGGCAATGAGCAGTTCTTC
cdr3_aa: CATSRAYKSGRRGNEQFF

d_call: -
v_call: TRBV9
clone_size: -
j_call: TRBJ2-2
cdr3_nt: TGTGCCAGCAGCGTAGGGTCTGGGAGCACCGGGGAGCTGTTTTTT
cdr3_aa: CASSVGSGSTGELFF

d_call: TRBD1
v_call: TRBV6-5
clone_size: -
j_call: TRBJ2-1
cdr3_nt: TGTGCCACGACAGGGGGCAACTACAATGAGCAGTTCTTC
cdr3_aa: CATTGGNYNEQFF

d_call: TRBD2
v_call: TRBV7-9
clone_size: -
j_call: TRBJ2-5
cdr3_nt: TGTGCCAGCAGGCGGGGGTACCAAGAGACCCAGTACTTC
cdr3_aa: CASRRGYQETQYF

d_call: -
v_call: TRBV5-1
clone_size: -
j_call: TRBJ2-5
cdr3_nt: TGCGCCAGCAGCTTGGCCTATGAGACCCAGTACTTC
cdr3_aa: CASSLAYETQYF